These 32 T cell receptor beta chains originate from one sample sequenced in a study of shared clonotypes between healthy human individuals. The repertoire was sequenced with immunoSEQ multiplex PCR; TCRdb's copy has only in-frame clones and lacks some. The data hold over a million clones, with 60% to 80% observed a single time. Sequences were obtained from memory CD4+ T cells sorted from blood. Subset indicated: CD45RA-negative fraction. The receptors originated from a man between 18 and 29 years old in good health.

As to this clone: Additional DNA sequences in this sample encode the identical CDR3. The rearrangement joins TRBV30 to TRBJ2-5; perhaps TRBD1 as D (6 bases). The CDR3 consists of 13 residues. Between the trimmed V and J ends, which lost 0 bases and 2 bases, there was a span of 7 bases. Per germline, CDR1 GTSNPN and CDR2 SVGIG (reference sequence). CDR3 coding DNA: TGTGCCTGGAGTGTTCAGGGGCAAGAGACCCAGTACTTC. It yields the protein CAWSVQGQETQYF.

The chain links TRBV5-1 to TRBJ2-7; TRBD1 is a possible D gene (6 bases). CDR1 and CDR2 from the germline V gene are SGHRS and YFSETQ. CDR3 length: 15 amino acids. With 4 bases removed from V and 2 bases from J, the gap between germline ends came to 16 bases. The chain's CDR3 is CASSTHSGATYEQYF. The DNA of the CDR3 is TGCGCCAGCAGCACTCACTCAGGGGCGACCTACGAGCAGTACTTC. Full variable domain (outside the CDR3, taken from reference TRBV5-1 and TRBJ2-7): KAGVTQTPRYLIKTRGQQVTLSCSPISGHRSVSWYQQTPGQGLQFLFEYFSETQRNKGNFPGRFSGRQFSNSRSEMNVSTLELGDSALYLCASSTHSGATYEQYFGPGTRLTVT.

The chain joins TRBV25-1 to TRBJ1-3; D ambiguous. CDR3 size: 13 residues. Germline V gene lookup returns CDR1 MGHDK and CDR2 SYGVNS. The V and J ends lost 1 base and 4 bases respectively, with 5 bases between them. The CDR3 DNA follows: TGTGCCAGCAGTGAATGGCCAGGAAACACCATATATTTT. Translated, it gives CASSEWPGNTIYF.

The chain recombines TRBV30 with TRBJ1-1; D is unclear. This CDR3 has 11 amino acids. CDR1 is GTSNPN and CDR2 is SVGIG in the germline V gene (reference sequence). V lost 3 bases and J lost 1, with 3 bases in between. CDR3 coding DNA: TGTGCCTGGAGGAGGAACACTGAAGCTTTCTTT. It yields the protein CAWRRNTEAFF.

The rearrangement joins TRBV5-1 to TRBJ2-5; 8 bases align to TRBD2. Germline V gene sequence: CDR1 SGHRS, CDR2 YFSETQ. V dropped 4 bases and J dropped 3; count of bases not matched to a gene: 8. The length of the CDR3 is 15 residues. The CDR3 loop is CASSVGGAFEETQYF. CDR3 in DNA: TGCGCCAGCAGCGTCGGGGGGGCCTTTGAAGAGACCCAGTACTTC.

This rearrangement joins TRBV5-4 to TRBJ2-7; D might be TRBD2 (5 bases). Trimming pared 4 bases from V and 3 bases from J, leaving 26 bases between. Germline loops: CDR1 SGHNT, CDR2 YYREEE (reference sequence). The CDR3 contains 18 residues. The CDR3 nucleotides are TGTGCCAGCAGCCCCGGAGGTCGGGGATTTAGCTCAAGCTACGAGCAGTACTTC. This sequence encodes CASSPGGRGFSSSYEQYF.

Details on this clone: A much larger clone sits a single nucleotide away, making a read error possible. The chain has TRBV10-3 and TRBJ2-3, with D possibly being TRBD2 (6 bases). This CDR3 comprises 14 residues. V lost 6 bases, J lost 5 bases, and 15 bases lay in between. The germline gives CDR1 ENHRY, CDR2 SYGVKD. As DNA, the CDR3 is TGTGCCATCAGCGACGGGGGACGGGAAGATACGCAGTATTTT. Residues: CAISDGGREDTQYF.

The chain links TRBV5-6 to TRBJ1-3; D is uncertain. Per germline, CDR1 SGHDT and CDR2 YYEEEE. V lost 1 base and J 2 bases, leaving 10 bases between the germline ends. CDR3 length: 15 amino acids. CDR3 residues: CASSLRGSAGNTIYF. The CDR3 region has the DNA TGTGCCAGCAGCTTGAGAGGGTCTGCTGGAAACACCATATATTTT.

The genes are TRBV5-5 and TRBJ2-1; 12 positions agree with TRBD1. Germline CDR1 reads SGHKS; CDR2 reads YYEKEE (reference sequence). The CDR3 is 14 residues long. V lost 5 bases to trimming and J lost 7 bases; unmatched junction nucleotides: 4. CDR3: CASSRDRGRNEQFF. DNA of the CDR3: TGTGCCAGCAGTCGGGACAGGGGGCGGAATGAGCAGTTCTTC.

As to this clone: Germline is not matched at one junction end, which may reflect a read error. V usage is TRBV7-7 and J usage is TRBJ2-1, with TRBD2 matching 13 bases. This CDR3 has 17 amino acids. The germline V gene encodes CDR1 SSHAT and CDR2 FNYEAQ (reference sequence). CDR3 region: CASSLAAGTSGNNEQFF. The CDR3 DNA is TGTGCTAGCAGCTTAGCCGCCGGGACTAGCGGGAATAATGAGCAGTTCTTC.

V usage is TRBV7-2 and J usage is TRBJ2-1; 8 nucleotides agree with TRBD2. Germline V gene sequence: CDR1 SGHTA, CDR2 FQGNSA. V trimming: 3 bases; J trimming: 6 bases; junction bases outside the gene matches: 7. The CDR3 extends over 15 amino acids. CDR3 in amino acids: CASSFDRGGFNEQFF. The CDR3 DNA reads TGTGCCAGCAGCTTCGACCGGGGGGGCTTCAATGAGCAGTTCTTC.

The chain uses TRBV9 and TRBJ2-2; D unresolved. V was clipped by 0 bases and J by 5 bases, with 11 bases between them. CDR1 SGDLS and CDR2 YYNGEE come from the germline V gene. This CDR3 has 15 amino acids. The CDR3 protein is CASSVEMKLTGELFF. The CDR3 DNA reads as TGTGCCAGCAGCGTAGAAATGAAGCTTACCGGGGAGCTGTTTTTT.

The rearrangement joins TRBV10-1 to TRBJ1-1; D remains ambiguous. Germline CDR1 and CDR2: WNHNN and SYGVQD (reference sequence). V lost 3 bases and J 3 bases, leaving 14 bases between the germline ends. This CDR3 spans 15 amino acids. The DNA for the CDR3 is TGCGCCAGCAGTGAAGACGGTCGGTTGGACACTGAAGCTTTCTTT. Translated: CASSEDGRLDTEAFF.

This clone was seen a few times. CDR3 sequence: CASSRDRGPETQYF. In DNA form, the CDR3 reads TGTGCCAGTTCCCGGGACAGGGGACCAGAGACCCAGTACTTC. The chain has TRBV2 and TRBJ2-5; TRBD1 matches 10 bases. J gave up 4 bases and V 9 bases, and 8 bases lay outside the gene matches. The CDR3 length is 14 residues. In germline, CDR1 is SNHLY, CDR2 FYNNEI.

The chain recombines TRBV10-3 with TRBJ2-3; possibly TRBD1 for D (6 bases). The germline gives CDR1 ENHRY, CDR2 SYGVKD. The CDR3 spans 18 residues. The V end lost 4 bases, the J end lost 0 bases, and 20 bases lay between the germline ends. CDR3 residues: CAISADLGARGSTDTQYF. CDR3 DNA: TGTGCCATCAGTGCAGACCTGGGGGCAAGGGGAAGCACAGATACGCAGTATTTT.

This chain uses TRBV5-1 with TRBJ2-1, with 9 bases fitting TRBD1. After removal of 3 bases from V and 8 bases from J, the junction contained 9 bases not matched to a gene. CDR1 and CDR2 (germline): SGHRS, YFSETQ. This CDR3 region has 15 residues. The CDR3 nucleotides read TGCGCCAGCAGCTCGCCGGGACAGGGCACCGATGAGCAGTTCTTC. The encoded protein is CASSSPGQGTDEQFF.

This clone was recorded a few times. Other nucleotide sequences in the sample specify the same CDR3. The chain carries TRBV9 and TRBJ1-3; maybe TRBD1 (5 bases). V lost 0 bases and J lost 1, with 11 bases in between. Looked up from germline, CDR1 is SGDLS and CDR2 is YYNGEE. The CDR3 spans 16 residues. The CDR3 DNA reads as TGTGCCAGCAGCGTAGGCGGGGGAGCATCTGGAAACACCATATATTTT. As protein: CASSVGGGASGNTIYF.

This chain uses TRBV5-4 with TRBJ2-1; D assignment may be TRBD1 or TRBD2 (5 bases each). The germline V gene has CDR1 SGHNT and CDR2 YYREEE (reference sequence). V was shortened by 4 bases and J by 8 bases, with 16 bases between the two germline ends. CDR3 length equals 14 residues. For the CDR3, the DNA is TGTGCCAGCAGCCAATCCGGGACGAGGGATGAGCAGTTCTTC. Protein sequence: CASSQSGTRDEQFF.

This clone has a handful of counts. V usage is TRBV11-2 and J usage is TRBJ1-1, with D tentatively TRBD1 (5 bases). V was clipped by 1 base and J by 11 bases, with 14 bases between them. The CDR3 contains 13 residues. The germline V gene encodes CDR1 SGHAT and CDR2 FQNNGV. This CDR3 reads CASSLVGGGTAFF. In nucleotides, the CDR3 is TGTGCCAGCAGCTTAGTAGGTGGGGGGACGGCTTTCTTT.

V and J are TRBV5-1 and TRBJ2-5, with 7 bases lining up with TRBD1. The CDR3 extends over 16 amino acids. Germline CDR1 SGHRS, CDR2 YFSETQ. V lost 1 base, J lost 5 bases, and 11 bases stayed unmatched. CDR3 sequence (DNA): TGCGCCAGCAGCTTGACAGGGGCTGGCTCGTTCGAGACCCAGTACTTC. Translated, it gives CASSLTGAGSFETQYF.

J is TRBJ1-2 and V is TRBV6-1; D uncertain. Germline V gives CDR1 MNHNS, CDR2 SASEGT. V was cut by 4 bases and J by 1 base, with 7 bases left in between. This CDR3 region has 13 residues. The CDR3 here is CASSVSRNYGYTF. CDR3 DNA: TGTGCCAGCAGTGTAAGTCGTAACTATGGCTACACCTTC.

The chain links TRBV6-1 to TRBJ2-2; D perhaps matches TRBD2 (6 bases). Looked up from germline, CDR1 is MNHNS and CDR2 is SASEGT. The CDR3 is made up of 15 amino acids. Trimming removed 6 bases from V and 0 bases from J, with 11 bases in between. The chain's CDR3 is CASRRDFSNTGELFF. The CDR3 DNA reads as TGTGCCAGCAGACGGGACTTTTCGAACACCGGGGAGCTGTTTTTT.

The CDR3 DNA reads TGTGCCAGCAGTAGAGACACAGCCTACAATGAGCAGTTCTTC. Protein product: CASSRDTAYNEQFF. This chain joins TRBV2 and TRBJ2-1; D not certain. CDR1 SNHLY and CDR2 FYNNEI come from the germline V gene. The length of the CDR3 is 14 residues. Between the trimmed V and J ends, which lost 5 bases and 2 bases, there was a span of 10 bases.

This clone has just a few counts. The chain is built from TRBV28 and TRBJ2-5; D unclear. The tail of the sequence fits TRBJ2-7 better, so the J call may be wrong. The CDR3 runs 14 residues. The germline V gene encodes CDR1 MDHEN and CDR2 SYDVKM. DNA of the CDR3: TGTGCCAGCAGTTTCACTGAACGTAACTACGAGCAGTACTTC. This codes for CASSFTERNYEQYF.

J is TRBJ2-2 and V is TRBV5-1, with D unresolved. The CDR3 sequence is 15 residues long. Germline V gives CDR1 SGHRS, CDR2 YFSETQ. V lost 6 bases, J lost 1 base, and 13 bases lay in between. CDR3 nucleotides: TGCGCCAGCACCTACACATCCGGGAACACCGGGGAGCTGTTTTTT. Translation: CASTYTSGNTGELFF.

The V and J genes are TRBV28 and TRBJ2-7, with D perhaps given as TRBD1 or TRBD2 (5 bases each). Trimming removed 4 bases from V and 3 bases from J, with 16 bases in between. Germline assignment: CDR1 MDHEN and CDR2 SYDVKM. The CDR3 extends over 15 amino acids. The CDR3 DNA follows: TGTGCCAGCAGTTCCATTGGGGACGGATACTACGAGCAGTACTTC. Translating it yields CASSSIGDGYYEQYF.

The CDR3 region has the DNA TGCGCCAGCAGCCAAGAAGTAAGTTCGAGGGTCGAGCAGTACTTC. Protein: CASSQEVSSRVEQYF. The gene calls are TRBV4-1 and TRBJ2-7; TRBD2 is a possible D gene (5 bases). V was clipped by 0 bases and J by 6 bases, with 15 bases between them. The CDR3 is 15 residues long. Germline lookup yields CDR1 MGHRA and CDR2 YSYEKL.

A note on this clone: This may stem from a read error, because a much larger clone lies one nucleotide away. The chain has TRBV10-1 and TRBJ1-1, with D hard to call. Looked up from germline, CDR1 is WNHNN and CDR2 is SYGVQD (reference sequence). Trimming cost V 6 bases and J 2 bases, with 4 bases left between them. This CDR3 contains 11 residues. In DNA form, the CDR3 reads TGCGCCAGCAGCTCAAACACTGAAGCTTTCTTT. Translating gives CASSSNTEAFF.

As regards this clone: One end of the junction is discordant with germline, which a read error may explain. V is TRBV10-3 and J is TRBJ1-1; D call uncertain. Germline V gene lookup returns CDR1 ENHRY and CDR2 SYGVKD. The CDR3 sequence is 13 residues long. The CDR3 loop is CASSPQMNTEAFF. CDR3 nucleotide sequence: TGTGCCAGCAGTCCCCAGATGAACACTGAAGCTTTCTTT.

The rearrangement joins TRBV29-1 to TRBJ1-1; 10 positions match TRBD1. The trim removed 1 base at V and 4 bases at J, leaving 6 bases unmatched. This CDR3 contains 15 residues. Germline CDR1 reads SQVTM; CDR2 reads ANQGSEA. CDR3 sequence reads: CSVEGVWTGGTEAFF. As DNA, the CDR3 is TGCAGCGTTGAAGGCGTTTGGACAGGGGGCACTGAAGCTTTCTTT.

The V gene is TRBV7-8, the J gene TRBJ2-7; 9 bases map to TRBD1. The CDR3 sequence is 16 residues long. CDR1 SGHVS and CDR2 FQNEAQ come from the germline V gene. V was clipped by 4 bases and J by 2 bases; unmatched bases: 9. Here the CDR3 DNA reads TGTGCCAGCAGCTCTCAAACAGGGGGCACAGCCTACGAGCAGTACTTC. Its translation: CASSSQTGGTAYEQYF.

The sample holds a few counts of this clone. Other DNA sequences in this specimen translate into the identical CDR3. The chain recombines TRBV18 with TRBJ1-3, with 7 nucleotides matching TRBD1. The germline V gene encodes CDR1 KGHSH and CDR2 LQKENI. This CDR3 is built from 15 residues. Trimming cost V 3 bases and J 0 bases; bases outside gene matches: 2. CDR3 bases: TGTGCCAGCTCACCGGGACAGAGCTCTGGAAACACCATATATTTT. Translated: CASSPGQSSGNTIYF.